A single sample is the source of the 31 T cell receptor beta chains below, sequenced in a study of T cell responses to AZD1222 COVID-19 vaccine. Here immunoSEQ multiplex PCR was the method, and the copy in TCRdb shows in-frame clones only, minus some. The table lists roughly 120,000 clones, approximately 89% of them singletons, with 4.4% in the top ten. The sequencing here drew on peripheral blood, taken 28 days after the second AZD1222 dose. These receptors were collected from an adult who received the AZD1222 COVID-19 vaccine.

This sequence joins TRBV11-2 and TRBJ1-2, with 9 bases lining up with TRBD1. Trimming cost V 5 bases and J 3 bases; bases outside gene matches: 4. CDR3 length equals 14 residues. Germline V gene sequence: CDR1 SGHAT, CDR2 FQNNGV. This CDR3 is CASSLRQGDYGYTF. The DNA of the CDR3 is TGTGCCAGCAGCCTAAGACAGGGGGACTATGGCTACACCTTC.

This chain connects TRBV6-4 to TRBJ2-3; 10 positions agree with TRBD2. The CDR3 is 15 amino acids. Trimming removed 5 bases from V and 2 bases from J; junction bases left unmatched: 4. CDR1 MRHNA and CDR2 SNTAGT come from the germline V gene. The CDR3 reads CASSTTSGATDTQYF. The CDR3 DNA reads TGTGCCAGCAGTACTACTAGCGGGGCCACAGATACGCAGTATTTT.

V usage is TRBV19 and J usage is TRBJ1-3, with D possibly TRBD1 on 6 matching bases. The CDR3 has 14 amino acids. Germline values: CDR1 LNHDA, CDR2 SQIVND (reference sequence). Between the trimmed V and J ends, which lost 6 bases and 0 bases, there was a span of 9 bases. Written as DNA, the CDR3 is TGTGCCAGTAGCCGACAGGTCTCTGGAAACACCATATATTTT. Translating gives CASSRQVSGNTIYF. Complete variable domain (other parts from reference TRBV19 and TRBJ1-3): DGGITQSPKYLFRKEGQNVTLSCEQNLNHDAMYWYRQDPGQGLRLIYYSQIVNDFQKGDIAEGYSVSREKKESFPLTVTSAQKNPTAFYLCASSRQVSGNTIYFGEGSWLTVV.

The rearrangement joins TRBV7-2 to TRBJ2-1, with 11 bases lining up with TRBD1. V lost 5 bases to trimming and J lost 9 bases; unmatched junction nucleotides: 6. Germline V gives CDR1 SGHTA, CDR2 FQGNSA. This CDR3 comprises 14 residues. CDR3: CASSLGQGATEQFF. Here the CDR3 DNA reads TGTGCCAGCAGCCTAGGACAGGGGGCTACTGAGCAGTTCTTC.

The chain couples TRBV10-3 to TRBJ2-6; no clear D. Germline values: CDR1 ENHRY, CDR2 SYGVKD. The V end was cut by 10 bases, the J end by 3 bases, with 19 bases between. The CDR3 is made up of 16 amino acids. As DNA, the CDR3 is TGTGCCACGCCCGCCCCTTTAATAAGTGGGGCCAACGTCCTGACTTTC. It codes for CATPAPLISGANVLTF.

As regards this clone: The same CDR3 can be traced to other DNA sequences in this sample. The CDR3 loop is CASSEQGNTEAFF. The DNA for the CDR3 is TGTGCCAGCAGTGAACAGGGGAACACTGAAGCTTTCTTT. The rearrangement links TRBV6-1 to TRBJ1-1, with D perhaps TRBD1 (5 bases). The germline gives CDR1 MNHNS, CDR2 SASEGT. The CDR3 extends over 13 amino acids. V gave up 2 bases and J gave up 1 base, with 5 bases separating them.

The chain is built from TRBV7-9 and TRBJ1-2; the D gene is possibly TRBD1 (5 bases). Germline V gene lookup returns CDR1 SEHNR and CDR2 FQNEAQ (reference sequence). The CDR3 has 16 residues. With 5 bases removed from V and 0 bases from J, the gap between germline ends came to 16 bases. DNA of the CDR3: TGTGCCAGCAGCCGCGGGACGGATGAAGCTAACTATGGCTACACCTTC. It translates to CASSRGTDEANYGYTF.

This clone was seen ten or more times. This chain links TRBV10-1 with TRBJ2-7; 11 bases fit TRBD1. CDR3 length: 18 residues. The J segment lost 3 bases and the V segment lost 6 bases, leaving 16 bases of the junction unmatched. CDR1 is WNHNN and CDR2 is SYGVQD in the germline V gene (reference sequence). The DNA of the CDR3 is TGCGCCAGCAGACTCGGGACAGGGGGATGTAGCGGGTACTACGAGCAGTACTTC. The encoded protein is CASRLGTGGCSGYYEQYF.

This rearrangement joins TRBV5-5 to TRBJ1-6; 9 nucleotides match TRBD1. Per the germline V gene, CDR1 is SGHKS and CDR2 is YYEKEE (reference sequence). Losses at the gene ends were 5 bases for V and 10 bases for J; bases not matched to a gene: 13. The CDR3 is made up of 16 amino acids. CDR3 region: CASRLSRDRVNSPLHF. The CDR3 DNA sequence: TGTGCCAGCAGGCTATCCCGGGACAGGGTTAACTCACCCCTCCACTTT.

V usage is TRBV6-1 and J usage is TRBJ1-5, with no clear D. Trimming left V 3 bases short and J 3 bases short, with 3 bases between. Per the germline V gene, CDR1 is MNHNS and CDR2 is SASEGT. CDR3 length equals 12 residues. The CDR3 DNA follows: TGTGCCAGCAGTGATAACAATCAGCCCCAGCATTTT. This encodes CASSDNNQPQHF.

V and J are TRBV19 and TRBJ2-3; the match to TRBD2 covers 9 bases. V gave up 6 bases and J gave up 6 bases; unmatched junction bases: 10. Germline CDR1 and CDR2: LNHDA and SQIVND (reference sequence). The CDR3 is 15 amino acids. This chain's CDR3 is CASRTRGGVRDTQYF. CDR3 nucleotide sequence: TGTGCCAGTAGAACCCGCGGGGGGGTACGCGATACGCAGTATTTT.

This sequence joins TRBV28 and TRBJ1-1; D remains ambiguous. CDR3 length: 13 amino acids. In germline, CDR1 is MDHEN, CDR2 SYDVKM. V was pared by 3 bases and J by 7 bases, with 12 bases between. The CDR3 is CASSFGERYEAFF. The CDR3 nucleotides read TGTGCCAGCAGTTTTGGTGAGAGGTATGAAGCTTTCTTT.

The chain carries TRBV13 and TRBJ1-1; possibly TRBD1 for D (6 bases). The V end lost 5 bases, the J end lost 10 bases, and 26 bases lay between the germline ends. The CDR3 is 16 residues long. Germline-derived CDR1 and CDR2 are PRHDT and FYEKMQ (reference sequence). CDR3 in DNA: TGTGCCAGCAGCCCAGGGGACGGGGAAAACAGGGTGGTAGCTTTCTTT. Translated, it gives CASSPGDGENRVVAFF.

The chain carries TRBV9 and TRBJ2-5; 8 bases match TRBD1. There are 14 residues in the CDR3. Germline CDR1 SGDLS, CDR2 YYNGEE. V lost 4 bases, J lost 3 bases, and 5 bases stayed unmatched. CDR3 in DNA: TGTGCCAGCAGCTCCGGACAGGGCGAAGAGACCCAGTACTTC. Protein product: CASSSGQGEETQYF.

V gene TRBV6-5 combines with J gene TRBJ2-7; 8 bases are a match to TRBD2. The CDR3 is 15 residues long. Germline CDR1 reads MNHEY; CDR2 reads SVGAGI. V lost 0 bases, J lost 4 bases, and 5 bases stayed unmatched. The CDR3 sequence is CASSYSSGVLYEQYF. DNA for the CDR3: TGTGCCAGCAGTTACTCTAGCGGGGTACTTTACGAGCAGTACTTC.

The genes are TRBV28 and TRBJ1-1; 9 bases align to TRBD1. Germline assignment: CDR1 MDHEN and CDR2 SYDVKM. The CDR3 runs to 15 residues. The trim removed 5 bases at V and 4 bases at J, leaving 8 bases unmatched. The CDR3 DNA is TGTGCCAGCAGTGCCCGGACAGGGGTTAGCACTGAAGCTTTCTTT. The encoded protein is CASSARTGVSTEAFF.

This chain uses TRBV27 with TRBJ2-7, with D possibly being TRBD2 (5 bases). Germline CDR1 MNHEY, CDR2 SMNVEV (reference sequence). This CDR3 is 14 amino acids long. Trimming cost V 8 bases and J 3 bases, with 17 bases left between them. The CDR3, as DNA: TGTGCCAGCCATCCTTCGGGATCGCTCTACGAGCAGTACTTC. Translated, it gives CASHPSGSLYEQYF.

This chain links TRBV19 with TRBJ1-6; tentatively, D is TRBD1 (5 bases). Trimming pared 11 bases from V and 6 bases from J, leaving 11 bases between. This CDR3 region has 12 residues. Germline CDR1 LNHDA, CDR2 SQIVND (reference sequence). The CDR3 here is CASRAGNSPLHF. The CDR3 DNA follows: TGTGCCTCCAGGGCTGGTAATTCACCCCTCCACTTT.

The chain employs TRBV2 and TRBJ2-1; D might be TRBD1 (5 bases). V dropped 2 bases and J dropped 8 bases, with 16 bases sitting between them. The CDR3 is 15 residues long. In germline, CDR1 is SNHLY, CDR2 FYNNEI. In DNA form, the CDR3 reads TGTGCCAGCAGTGAATTAGGCAGGGAAGCCCATGAGCAGTTCTTC. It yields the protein CASSELGREAHEQFF. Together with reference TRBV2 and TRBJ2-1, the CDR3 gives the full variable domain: EPEVTQTPSHQVTQMGQEVILRCVPISNHLYFYWYRQILGQKVEFLVSFYNNEISEKSEIFDDQFSVERPDGSNFTLKIRSTKLEDSAMYFCASSELGREAHEQFFGPGTRLTVL.

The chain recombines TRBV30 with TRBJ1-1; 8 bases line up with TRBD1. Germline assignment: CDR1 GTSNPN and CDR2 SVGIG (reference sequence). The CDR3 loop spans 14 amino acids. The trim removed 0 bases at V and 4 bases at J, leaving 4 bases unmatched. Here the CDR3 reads CAWSVQGAGTEAFF. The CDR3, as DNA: TGTGCCTGGAGTGTGCAGGGGGCGGGCACTGAAGCTTTCTTT.

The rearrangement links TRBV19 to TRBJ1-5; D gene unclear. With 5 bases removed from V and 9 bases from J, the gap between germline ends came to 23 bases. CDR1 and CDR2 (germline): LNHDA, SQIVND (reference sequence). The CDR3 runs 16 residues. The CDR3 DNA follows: TGTGCCAGTAGTCCTACTCCGGGCCAACCTCCAACGCCCCAGCATTTT. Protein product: CASSPTPGQPPTPQHF.

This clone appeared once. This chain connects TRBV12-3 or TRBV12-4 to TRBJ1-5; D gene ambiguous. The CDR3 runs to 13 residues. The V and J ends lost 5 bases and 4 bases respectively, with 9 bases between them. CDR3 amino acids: CASSLDGNQPQHF. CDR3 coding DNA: TGTGCCAGCAGTCTGGACGGGAATCAGCCCCAGCATTTT.

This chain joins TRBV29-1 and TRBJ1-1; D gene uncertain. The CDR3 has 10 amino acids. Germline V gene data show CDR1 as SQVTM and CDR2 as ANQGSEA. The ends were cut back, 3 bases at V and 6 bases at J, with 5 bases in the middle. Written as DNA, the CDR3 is TGCAGCGTTGAGGTAGCTGAAGCTTTCTTT. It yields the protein CSVEVAEAFF.

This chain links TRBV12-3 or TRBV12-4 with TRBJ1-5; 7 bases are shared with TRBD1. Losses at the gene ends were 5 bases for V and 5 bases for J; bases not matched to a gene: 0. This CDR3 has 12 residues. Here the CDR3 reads CASSDRDQPQHF. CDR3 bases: TGTGCCAGCAGTGACAGGGATCAGCCCCAGCATTTT.

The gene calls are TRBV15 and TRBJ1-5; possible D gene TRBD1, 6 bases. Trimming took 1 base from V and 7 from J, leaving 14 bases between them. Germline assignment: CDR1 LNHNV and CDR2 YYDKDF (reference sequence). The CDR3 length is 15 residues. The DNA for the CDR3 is TGTGCCACCAGCAGAGGTGCAGGGGATGGGCAGCCCCAGCATTTT. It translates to CATSRGAGDGQPQHF.

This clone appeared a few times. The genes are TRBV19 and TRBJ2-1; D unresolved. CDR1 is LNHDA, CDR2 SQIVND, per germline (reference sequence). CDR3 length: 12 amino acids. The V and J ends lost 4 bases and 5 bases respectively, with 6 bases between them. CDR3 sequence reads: CASSSADNEQFF. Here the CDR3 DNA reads TGTGCCAGTAGTAGCGCGGACAATGAGCAGTTCTTC. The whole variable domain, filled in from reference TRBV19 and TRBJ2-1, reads DGGITQSPKYLFRKEGQNVTLSCEQNLNHDAMYWYRQDPGQGLRLIYYSQIVNDFQKGDIAEGYSVSREKKESFPLTVTSAQKNPTAFYLCASSSADNEQFFGPGTRLTVL.

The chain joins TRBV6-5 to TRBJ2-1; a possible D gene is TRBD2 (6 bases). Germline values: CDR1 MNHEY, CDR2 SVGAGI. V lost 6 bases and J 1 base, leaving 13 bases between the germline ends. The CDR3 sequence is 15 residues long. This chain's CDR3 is CASSAISGSYNEQFF. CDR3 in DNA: TGTGCCAGCAGCGCAATTAGCGGTTCCTACAATGAGCAGTTCTTC.

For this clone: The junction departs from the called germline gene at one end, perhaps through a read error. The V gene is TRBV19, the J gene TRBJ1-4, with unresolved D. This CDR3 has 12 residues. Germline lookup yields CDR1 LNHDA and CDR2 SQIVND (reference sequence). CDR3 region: CASSTPVRKTVF. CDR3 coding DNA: TGTGCCAGTAGTACCCCGGTTCGAAAAACTGTTTTT.

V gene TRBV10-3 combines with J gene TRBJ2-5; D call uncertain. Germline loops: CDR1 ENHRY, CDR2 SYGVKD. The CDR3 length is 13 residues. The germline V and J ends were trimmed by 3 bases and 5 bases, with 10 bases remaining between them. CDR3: CAISEPGLETQYF. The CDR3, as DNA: TGTGCCATCAGTGAACCTGGGTTGGAGACCCAGTACTTC.

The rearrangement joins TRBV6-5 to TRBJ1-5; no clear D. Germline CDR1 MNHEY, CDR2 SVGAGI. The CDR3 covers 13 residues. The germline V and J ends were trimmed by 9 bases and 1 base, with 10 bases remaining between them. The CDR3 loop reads CASTTSSNQPQHF. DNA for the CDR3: TGTGCCAGTACGACCTCGAGCAATCAGCCCCAGCATTTT.

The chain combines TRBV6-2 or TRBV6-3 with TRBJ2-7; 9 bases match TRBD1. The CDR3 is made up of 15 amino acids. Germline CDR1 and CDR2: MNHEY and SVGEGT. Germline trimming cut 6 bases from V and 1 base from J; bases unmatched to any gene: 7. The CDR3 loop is CASSRPGQGSYEQYF. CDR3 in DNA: TGTGCCAGCAGCCGTCCGGGACAGGGTTCCTACGAGCAGTACTTC.